The 18 T cell receptor beta chains given below trace back to one sample, sequenced in a study of blood T cells in healthy people across ages. Alongside a J-beta primer mix, a sample-barcoded 5' primer served in a second PCR lasting roughly 6 to 11 cycles. A single record per CDR3 protein comes from TCRdb applying MiXCR to the 5' RACE reads. Among about 680,000 distinct CDR3 sequences listed, more than 40% were seen once. The sequencing sample was made of blood. The source is a woman between 55 and 75 years old in good health.

This clonotype has just a few counts. The genes are TRBV9 and TRBJ2-7, with no clear D. In germline, CDR1 is SGDLS, CDR2 YYNGEE. The CDR3 has 16 amino acids. Trimming shortened V by 0 bases and J by 0 bases, and 13 bases separated the two germline ends. CDR3 region: CASSVDAEISSYEQYF. CDR3 sequence (DNA): TGTGCCAGCAGCGTAGATGCTGAGATAAGCTCCTACGAGCAGTACTTC.

CDR3 residues: CSARTPSGSPYEQYF. DNA for the CDR3: TGCAGTGCTAGAACCCCTAGCGGGAGCCCCTACGAGCAGTACTTC. The J gene is TRBJ2-7, the V gene TRBV20-1, with TRBD2 identical over 10 bases. This CDR3 region has 15 residues. In germline, CDR1 is DFQATT, CDR2 SNEGSKA (reference sequence). The V gene end was trimmed by 2 bases and the J gene end by 2 bases; junction bases not matched to a gene: 6.

The table lists this clonotype with a few counts. The chain recombines TRBV6-1 with TRBJ2-1; 9 nucleotides agree with TRBD1. This CDR3 is 16 amino acids long. Germline V gene data show CDR1 as MNHNS and CDR2 as SASEGT. Trimming cost V 4 bases and J 2 bases; bases outside gene matches: 6. CDR3 in DNA: TGTGCCAGCAGTGGCACGGACAGGGGCACCTACAATGAGCAGTTCTTC. It yields the protein CASSGTDRGTYNEQFF.

This chain uses TRBV4-2 with TRBJ2-1; the match to TRBD1 covers 7 bases. This CDR3 comprises 17 residues. The ends lost 0 bases at V and 12 bases at J; junction bases unmatched: 17. CDR1 LGHNA and CDR2 YNFKEQ come from the germline V gene. CDR3 sequence: CASSQEPRGSSYNGQFF. DNA for the CDR3: TGTGCCAGCAGCCAAGAACCCAGGGGGAGCTCCTACAACGGGCAGTTCTTC.

This chain joins TRBV6-5 and TRBJ2-3; no firm D call. Trimming cost V 6 bases and J 3 bases, with 13 bases left between them. CDR3 length equals 14 residues. The germline gives CDR1 MNHEY, CDR2 SVGAGI. The CDR3 loop is CASSRSQWTDTQYF. The CDR3, as DNA: TGTGCCAGCAGCCGAAGTCAGTGGACAGATACGCAGTATTTT.

The chain employs TRBV5-1 and TRBJ1-1; 9 bases are shared with TRBD1. V lost 5 bases and J lost 4; bases outside the gene matches: 9. Looked up from germline, CDR1 is SGHRS and CDR2 is YFSETQ. This CDR3 comprises 15 residues. The CDR3 DNA sequence: TGCGCCAGCAGTCAAACAGGGGGCAGTGGCACTGAAGCTTTCTTT. Its translation: CASSQTGGSGTEAFF.

This clonotype has at least ten counts. This chain uses TRBV7-2 with TRBJ2-1; maybe TRBD1 (5 bases). The CDR3 length is 13 residues. Looked up from germline, CDR1 is SGHTA and CDR2 is FQGNSA. V was cut by 4 bases and J by 4 bases, with 8 bases left in between. The CDR3 protein is CASSSDSYNEQFF. Written as DNA, the CDR3 is TGTGCCAGCAGCTCAGACAGTTACAATGAGCAGTTCTTC. Full variable domain (rest looked up from reference TRBV7-2 and TRBJ2-1): GAGVSQSPSNKVTEKGKDVELRCDPISGHTALYWYRQSLGQGLEFLIYFQGNSAPDKSGLPSDRFSAERTGGSVSTLTIQRTQQEDSAVYLCASSSDSYNEQFFGPGTRLTVL.

This chain joins TRBV20-1 and TRBJ1-6, with a possible D match to TRBD1 (5 bases). CDR1 and CDR2 (germline): DFQATT, SNEGSKA (reference sequence). Deletions cut 7 bases from V and 9 bases from J, with 19 bases between. CDR3 size: 14 residues. The CDR3 DNA sequence: TGCAGTGTGGCAGAATCTCCAGGGTTTTCACCCCTCCACTTT. Its protein product is CSVAESPGFSPLHF.

This clonotype has a single count. The chain joins TRBV25-1 to TRBJ2-5; D unresolved. The ends were cut back, 1 base at V and 5 bases at J, with 11 bases in the middle. The CDR3 contains 14 residues. CDR1 MGHDK and CDR2 SYGVNS come from the germline V gene. The CDR3 loop is CASSELGSMETQYF. DNA for the CDR3: TGTGCCAGCAGTGAATTAGGTAGCATGGAGACCCAGTACTTC. Full variable domain (remainder filled in from reference TRBV25-1 and TRBJ2-5): EADIYQTPRYLVIGTGKKITLECSQTMGHDKMYWYQQDPGMELHLIHYSYGVNSTEKGDLSSESTVSRIRTEHFPLTLESARPSHTSQYLCASSELGSMETQYFGPGTRLLVL.

The V call is TRBV20-1, the J call TRBJ2-5; no clear D gene. The J call may be faulty, since TRBJ2-7 better matches the DNA end. The CDR3 has 16 amino acids. Germline V gene lookup returns CDR1 DFQATT and CDR2 SNEGSKA (reference sequence). The CDR3 spells CSVSAAGREQRNEQYF. The CDR3 DNA follows: TGCAGTGTGTCGGCGGCCGGGCGCGAACAGAGGAACGAGCAGTACTTC.

This clonotype was picked up many times. The chain couples TRBV29-1 to TRBJ2-7, with 13 nucleotides matching TRBD2. J was trimmed by 7 bases and V by 3 bases; bases with no gene match: 9. Germline CDR1 SQVTM, CDR2 ANQGSEA. The CDR3 is made up of 15 amino acids. The CDR3 region has the DNA TGCAGCGTTGAGGGACTAGCGGGGATAAGGGGGGAGCAGTACTTC. Translated: CSVEGLAGIRGEQYF.

This clonotype was seen more than once but under ten times. Its ends do not fully match the called genes, so a read error is possible. The rearrangement uses TRBV20-1 and TRBJ2-1; TRBD1 is a possible D gene (5 bases). Germline V gene sequence: CDR1 DFQATT, CDR2 SNEGSKA (reference sequence). The CDR3 totals 14 residues. The CDR3 nucleotides are TGCAGTGCCGAGCAGGGCTCGGCCTACATTGAGCAGTTCTTC. Amino acid sequence: CSAEQGSAYIEQFF.

The V and J genes are TRBV12-3 or TRBV12-4 and TRBJ2-1, with a tentative D call TRBD2 (5 bases). The CDR3 consists of 13 residues. V was trimmed by 5 bases and J by 12 bases, leaving 17 bases between them. The CDR3 protein is CASSDQTGFGQFF. The CDR3 DNA reads TGTGCCAGCAGTGACCAGACGGGGTTCGGGCAGTTCTTC.

This clonotype appeared a few times. V and J are TRBV12-3 or TRBV12-4 and TRBJ2-5, with no clear D. The V and J ends lost 4 bases and 2 bases respectively, with 11 bases between them. This CDR3 contains 14 residues. The CDR3 loop is CASSSSWAQETQYF. The CDR3 coding sequence is TGTGCCAGCAGTTCCAGTTGGGCGCAAGAGACCCAGTACTTC.

V gene TRBV6-2 or TRBV6-3 combines with J gene TRBJ2-3; D is ambiguous. Germline assignment: CDR1 MNHEY and CDR2 SVGEGT. V was cut by 3 bases and J by 0 bases, with 13 bases left in between. The length of the CDR3 is 16 residues. CDR3 residues: CASSYLSGSSTDTQYF. In nucleotides, the CDR3 is TGTGCCAGCAGTTATCTATCCGGATCTAGCACAGATACGCAGTATTTT.

The V call is TRBV20-1, the J call TRBJ2-1; D not resolved. Trimming stripped 4 bases from V and 10 bases from J, with 14 bases between. The V gene's germline CDR1 is DFQATT and CDR2 SNEGSKA (reference sequence). This CDR3 comprises 12 residues. CDR3 in amino acids: CSATGSAREQFF. In DNA, the CDR3 is TGCAGTGCTACCGGCTCCGCGAGGGAGCAGTTCTTC.

The rearrangement joins TRBV4-2 to TRBJ1-5; D is unclear. Germline assignment: CDR1 LGHNA and CDR2 YNFKEQ. The CDR3 has 14 residues. Trimming stripped 1 base from V and 7 bases from J, with 11 bases between. The CDR3 DNA sequence: TGTGCCAGCAGCCAAGTTAGTTCGGGCCAGCCCCAGCATTTT. Its translation: CASSQVSSGQPQHF.

This clonotype was counted between two and nine times. The CDR3 sequence is CASSFQDRGHEQYF. The CDR3 coding sequence is TGTGCCAGCAGTTTCCAGGACAGGGGACACGAGCAGTACTTC. V gene TRBV28 combines with J gene TRBJ2-7; 9 bases fit TRBD1. Germline V CDR1 and CDR2: MDHEN, SYDVKM. The CDR3 has 14 residues. V was pared by 3 bases and J by 5 bases, with 5 bases of the junction left unmatched.